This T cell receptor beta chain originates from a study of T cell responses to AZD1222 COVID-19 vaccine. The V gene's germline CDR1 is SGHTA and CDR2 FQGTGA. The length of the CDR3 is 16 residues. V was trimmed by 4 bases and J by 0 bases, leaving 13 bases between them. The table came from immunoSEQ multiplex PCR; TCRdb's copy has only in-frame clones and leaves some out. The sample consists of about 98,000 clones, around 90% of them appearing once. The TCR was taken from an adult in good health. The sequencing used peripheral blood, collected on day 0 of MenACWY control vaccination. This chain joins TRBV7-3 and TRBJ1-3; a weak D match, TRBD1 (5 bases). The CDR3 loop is CASSSGRRLSGNTIYF. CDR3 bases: TGTGCCAGCAGCTCGGGACGTCGCCTCTCTGGAAACACCATATATTTT.